This T cell receptor beta chain was sequenced in a study of human T cells and chemical hapten exposure. V was cut by 6 bases and J by 2 bases, with 10 bases left in between. The CDR3 has 12 residues. Germline V lookup: CDR1 DFQATT, CDR2 SNEGSKA (reference sequence). Time point given: patch test 3, about 24 weeks after DPC sensitization. As to treatment: therapeutic diphenylcyclopropenone sensitization with weekly scalp DPC. Ahead of each patch test application, blood was drawn. The library labeled individual cDNA molecules by adding unique molecular identifiers to them. A single record per CDR3 protein comes from TCRdb applying MiXCR to the RACE reads. The table has tens of thousands of distinct CDR3 sequences, roughly 9.6% seen once.

V usage is TRBV20-1 and J usage is TRBJ1-2; D is perhaps TRBD1 (5 bases). This receptor was taken from a woman in her twenties or thirties with alopecia areata. Some clones in this sample may be carry-over from other donors' samples. This sample comprised whole blood, obtained in connection with sensitization to the hapten diphenylcyclopropenone (DPC). The CDR3 bases are TGCAGTGCGAGGACAAGGAACTATGGCTACACCTTC. This codes for CSARTRNYGYTF.